Listed below are T cell receptor beta chains from one sample, sequenced in a study of monozygotic twins with cystic fibrosis. Using immunoSEQ multiplex PCR, the repertoire was profiled, and TCRdb retains in-frame clones only, with some absent. The table records around 29,000 clones, around 85% of them present only once. The source material was blood. The receptors here all came from a girl under 10 years old with cystic fibrosis. CDR3s include the opening cysteine and the closing phenylalanine or tryptophan. Fields, in order: CDR3 protein, CDR3 DNA, D gene, J gene, V gene, clone size. A D gene is named only where the DNA matches it firmly. Where a row states a size, it is once, few, many or the class of an expanded clone; other rows omit it.

CASSIGTGSGYTF TGTGCCAGTAGTATAGGGACAGGTAGTGGCTACACCTTC TRBD1 TRBJ1-2 TRBV19 -
CASSFYTRGPNTEAFF TGCGCCAGCAGCTTTTATACTCGTGGACCGAACACTGAAGCTTTCTTT - TRBJ1-1 TRBV5-1 -
CASKRLKTSWDQYF TGTGCCAGCAAGCGTCTTAAGACTAGCTGGGACCAGTACTTC TRBD2 TRBJ2-5 TRBV6-5 -
CASSGTYEQYF TGTGCCAGCAGTGGGACATACGAGCAGTACTTC - TRBJ2-7 TRBV25-1 -
CASSLEAYNEQFF TGCGCCAGCAGCTTGGAGGCTTACAATGAGCAGTTCTTC - TRBJ2-1 TRBV5-1 -
CASRELGRNQPQHF TGTGCCAGCAGGGAATTGGGACGGAATCAGCCCCAGCATTTT - TRBJ1-5 TRBV27 few
CASSLGALLEAKNIQYF TGTGCCAGCAGCTTAGGGGCCCTACTAGAAGCCAAAAACATTCAGTACTTC - TRBJ2-4 TRBV11-1 -
CASSVGARDSPLHF TGTGCCAGCAGCGTAGGGGCGCGTGATTCACCCCTCCACTTT - TRBJ1-6 TRBV5-4 once
CASSPRESTSTDTQYF TGTGCCAGCAGCCCTCGGGAGTCCACAAGCACAGATACGCAGTATTTT - TRBJ2-3 TRBV4-2 -
CASSLPAVGNEAFF TGTGCCAGCAGCTTACCCGCCGTGGGAAACGAAGCTTTCTTT - TRBJ1-1 TRBV7-9 -
CASSREQGGVYEQYF TGTGCCAGCAGTAGAGAACAGGGGGGAGTCTACGAGCAGTACTTC TRBD1 TRBJ2-7 TRBV2 -
CASSQDIGYSPLHF TGTGCCAGCAGCCAGGACATAGGGTATTCACCCCTCCACTTT - TRBJ1-6 TRBV7-2 -
CASSGGPNQPQHF TGTGCCAGCAGTGGAGGGCCCAATCAGCCCCAGCATTTT - TRBJ1-5 TRBV25-1 -
CASALGTSGTREQYF TGTGCCAGTGCCCTGGGGACTAGCGGGACGAGAGAGCAGTACTTC TRBD2 TRBJ2-7 TRBV19 -
CASSLRGGTEAFF TGTGCCAGCAGTCTGCGGGGAGGCACTGAAGCTTTCTTT - TRBJ1-1 TRBV2 -
CASSYSGTGYGNTIYF TGTGCCAGCAGTTACTCCGGCACAGGGTACGGAAACACCATATATTTT - TRBJ1-3 TRBV6-5 -
CASSSTRSREQFF TGTGCCAGCAGCAGTACTAGATCTCGCGAGCAGTTCTTC - TRBJ2-1 TRBV5-4 -
CASSLGRGGHGTDTQYF TGTGCCAGCAGCTTGGGGAGGGGGGGCCACGGCACAGATACGCAGTATTTT - TRBJ2-3 TRBV11-2 -
CASSQTSGTSREQFF TGTGCCAGCAGTCAGACTAGCGGAACTTCCCGTGAGCAGTTCTTC TRBD2 TRBJ2-1 TRBV27 -
CATSRGENYGYTF TGTGCCACCAGCAGGGGAGAAAACTATGGCTACACCTTC - TRBJ1-2 TRBV15 -
CASSEYRAPQYF TGTGCCAGCAGTGAATATCGTGCCCCGCAGTACTTC - TRBJ2-7 TRBV25-1 -
CAWDLTGVRGYEQYF TGTGCCTGGGATCTGACAGGAGTAAGGGGCTACGAGCAGTACTTC - TRBJ2-7 TRBV30 once
CASSWGLSSNQPQHF TGTGCCAGCAGTTGGGGTCTGTCAAGCAATCAGCCCCAGCATTTT - TRBJ1-5 TRBV7-9 -
CASSLDVLAGNGPTDTQYF TGTGCCAGCAGCTTAGATGTACTAGCGGGAAATGGCCCGACAGATACGCAGTATTTT TRBD2 TRBJ2-3 TRBV11-2 -
CASSVEGFGANVLTF TGTGCCAGCAGTGTCGAGGGGTTCGGGGCCAACGTCCTGACTTTC - TRBJ2-6 TRBV6-1 once
CASSLAPFEAFF TGTGCCAGCAGCTTAGCTCCCTTTGAAGCTTTCTTT - TRBJ1-1 TRBV7-9 -
CASSLRGVPAEAFF TGTGCCAGCAGCTTAAGGGGAGTACCGGCTGAAGCTTTCTTT - TRBJ1-1 TRBV7-9 few
CASSPWDTDTQYF TGCGCCAGCAGCCCTTGGGACACAGATACGCAGTATTTT - TRBJ2-3 TRBV4-1 -
CASSSVTGAYGYTF TGTGCCAGCAGTTCCGTTACAGGGGCCTATGGCTACACCTTC TRBD1 TRBJ1-2 TRBV6-6 -
CASSEERRVEAFF TGTGCCAGCAGTGAAGAGAGAAGGGTTGAAGCTTTCTTT - TRBJ1-1 TRBV6-1 -
CASSLFRGHTEAFF TGTGCCAGCAGTTTATTCAGAGGCCACACTGAAGCTTTCTTT - TRBJ1-1 TRBV27 -
CSVGVGAPSYEQYF TGCAGCGTTGGAGTGGGAGCCCCCTCCTACGAGCAGTACTTC - TRBJ2-7 TRBV29-1 -